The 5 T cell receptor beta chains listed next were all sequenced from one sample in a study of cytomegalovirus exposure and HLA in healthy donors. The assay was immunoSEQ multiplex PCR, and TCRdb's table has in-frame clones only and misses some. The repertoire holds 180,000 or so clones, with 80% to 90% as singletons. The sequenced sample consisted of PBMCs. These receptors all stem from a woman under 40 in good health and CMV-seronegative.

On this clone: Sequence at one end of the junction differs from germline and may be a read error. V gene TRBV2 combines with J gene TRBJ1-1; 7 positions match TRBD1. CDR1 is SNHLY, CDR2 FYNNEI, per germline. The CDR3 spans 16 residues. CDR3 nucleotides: TGTGCCAGCAGGGGGGATAACAGGGGTGTGAAAACTGAAGCTTTCTTT. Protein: CASRGDNRGVKTEAFF.

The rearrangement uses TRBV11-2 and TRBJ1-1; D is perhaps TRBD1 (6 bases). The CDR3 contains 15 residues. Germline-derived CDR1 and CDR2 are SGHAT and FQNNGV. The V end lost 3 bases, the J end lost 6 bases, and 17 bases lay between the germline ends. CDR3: CASSLATGFFAEAFF. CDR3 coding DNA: TGTGCCAGCAGCTTGGCTACAGGGTTCTTCGCTGAAGCTTTCTTT.

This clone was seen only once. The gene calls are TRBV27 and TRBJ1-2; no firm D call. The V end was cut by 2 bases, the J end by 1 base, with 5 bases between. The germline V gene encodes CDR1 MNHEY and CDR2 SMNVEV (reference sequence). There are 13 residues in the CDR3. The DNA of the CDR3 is TGTGCCAGCAGTTTACGAGTTAACTATGGCTACACCTTC. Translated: CASSLRVNYGYTF.

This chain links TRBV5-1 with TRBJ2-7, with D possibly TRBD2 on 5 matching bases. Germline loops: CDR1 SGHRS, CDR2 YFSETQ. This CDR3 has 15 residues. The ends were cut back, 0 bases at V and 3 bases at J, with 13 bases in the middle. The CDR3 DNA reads TGCGCCAGCAGCTTGGGCCCCGTGGGGAGCTACGAGCAGTACTTC. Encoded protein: CASSLGPVGSYEQYF.

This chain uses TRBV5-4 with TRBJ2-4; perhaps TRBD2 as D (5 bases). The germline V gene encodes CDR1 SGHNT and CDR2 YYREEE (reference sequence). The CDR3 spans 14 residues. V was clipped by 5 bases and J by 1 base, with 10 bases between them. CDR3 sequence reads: CASSSAVAKNIQYF. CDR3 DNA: TGTGCCAGCAGTTCAGCGGTCGCCAAAAACATTCAGTACTTC.